This TCR beta chain was obtained from a study of T cell changes during pregnancy in multiple sclerosis. This table comes from immunoSEQ multiplex PCR, and its TCRdb copy is limited to in-frame clones, with some not included. The sample includes tens of thousands of clones, 92% of them seen just once. This CDR3 has 13 residues. Germline V CDR1 and CDR2: MNHNY, SVGAGI (reference sequence). V shed 5 bases and J shed 0 bases, with 7 bases lying between them. The chain uses TRBV6-6 and TRBJ1-1; D is ambiguous. The sequencing here drew on CD4+ T cells from peripheral blood mononuclear cells, taken in the second trimester of pregnancy. The sequence was collected from a female donor in good health, enrolled as a control in a pregnancy study. The CDR3 reads CASSIGVNTEAFF. The CDR3 coding sequence is TGTGCCAGCAGTATCGGGGTGAACACTGAAGCTTTCTTT.